These 25 T cell receptor beta chains originate from one sample sequenced in a study of shared clonotypes between healthy human individuals. The method was immunoSEQ multiplex PCR; TCRdb's version includes in-frame clones alone and lacks a portion of them. The table includes about 2.5 million clones, about nine tenths detected once. What was sequenced was naive CD4+ T cells from PBMCs. Subset given: CD45RA+ positively selected. All receptors come from a man between 18 and 29 years old in good health. Some clones in this sample may be carry-over from other donors' samples.

The CDR3 reads CASSRRSYEQYF. DNA of the CDR3: TGTGCCAGCAGCCGACGATCCTACGAGCAGTACTTC. The rearrangement joins TRBV5-8 to TRBJ2-7; D remains unclear. CDR3 size: 12 residues. Trimming took 4 bases from V and 1 from J, leaving 6 bases between them. Per germline, CDR1 SGHTS and CDR2 YDEGEE.

The V and J genes are TRBV5-4 and TRBJ2-2; D call uncertain. CDR1 SGHNT and CDR2 YYREEE come from the germline V gene (reference sequence). CDR3 size: 16 residues. Trimming took 2 bases from V and 6 from J, leaving 17 bases between them. The CDR3 here is CASSFEVVRVPGELFF. CDR3 DNA: TGTGCCAGCAGCTTCGAAGTAGTCCGGGTCCCCGGGGAGCTGTTTTTT.

This chain uses TRBV28 with TRBJ2-1, with 8 bases matching TRBD2. J was trimmed by 8 bases and V by 1 base; bases with no gene match: 13. This CDR3 comprises 17 residues. CDR1 is MDHEN and CDR2 is SYDVKM in the germline V gene. CDR3 sequence: CASSLFTIKREFDEQFF. In DNA form, the CDR3 reads TGTGCCAGCAGTTTATTTACTATCAAGCGGGAGTTCGATGAGCAGTTCTTC.

This chain joins TRBV28 and TRBJ1-5; a possible D gene is TRBD1 (5 bases). Trimming pared 2 bases from V and 7 bases from J, leaving 15 bases between. The V gene's germline CDR1 is MDHEN and CDR2 SYDVKM. The CDR3 consists of 15 residues. CDR3 sequence (DNA): TGTGCCAGCAGTTTAAGTTCCAGGGCTTTCCAGCCCCAGCATTTT. Its protein product is CASSLSSRAFQPQHF.

The chain combines TRBV7-8 with TRBJ2-3, with 11 bases aligning to TRBD2. V was pared by 7 bases and J by 5 bases, with 8 bases of the junction left unmatched. The CDR3 spans 15 residues. The germline V gene has CDR1 SGHVS and CDR2 FQNEAQ. DNA for the CDR3: TGTGCCAGCATTTATAGCGGGAGGGCCCAAGATACGCAGTATTTT. Its protein product is CASIYSGRAQDTQYF.

The rearrangement uses TRBV5-6 and TRBJ2-3, with D possibly being TRBD1 or TRBD2 (5 bases each). The germline CDR1 and CDR2 sequences are SGHDT and YYEEEE. This CDR3 has 16 residues. V lost 0 bases to trimming and J lost 0 bases, with 11 bases between them. The CDR3: CASSLEGRTSTDTQYF. In nucleotides, the CDR3 is TGTGCCAGCAGCTTGGAGGGACGGACTAGCACAGATACGCAGTATTTT.

This clone was recorded a few times. The sample has other DNA sequences that encode this CDR3 too. The chain links TRBV18 to TRBJ2-1; D remains ambiguous. The CDR3 covers 14 residues. Per germline, CDR1 KGHSH and CDR2 LQKENI. The V gene lost 3 bases and the J gene lost 8 bases, with 14 bases spanning the gap. The CDR3 DNA sequence: TGTGCCAGCTCACCCGGTTTGGCTGGCGATGAGCAGTTCTTC. This sequence encodes CASSPGLAGDEQFF.

The chain combines TRBV6-1 with TRBJ1-1; 10 nucleotides line up with TRBD1. J lost 4 bases, V lost 6 bases, and 2 bases had no gene match. This CDR3 region has 13 residues. The germline CDR1 and CDR2 sequences are MNHNS and SASEGT. CDR3 amino acids: CASRTGGGTEAFF. The CDR3 DNA reads as TGTGCCAGCAGGACAGGGGGCGGCACTGAAGCTTTCTTT.

As for this clone: The sample carries other DNA sequences with the same CDR3. The chain employs TRBV21-1 and TRBJ2-7; the table's D call, TRBD2, was not checked against the DNA. TRBV21-1 is a pseudogene. This CDR3 spans 16 amino acids. DNA of the CDR3: TGCGCCAGCAGGCCCAGACTAGCGGGAAGCTCCTACGAGCAGTACTTC. This translates into CASRPRLAGSSYEQYF.

The rearrangement links TRBV28 to TRBJ1-2; TRBD1 is a possible D gene (5 bases). The CDR3 totals 16 residues. Trimming took 3 bases from V and 4 from J, leaving 18 bases between them. Germline lookup yields CDR1 MDHEN and CDR2 SYDVKM. The chain's CDR3 is CASSFRRGPAVYGYTF. The CDR3 DNA follows: TGTGCCAGCAGTTTTCGTCGGGGCCCGGCGGTCTATGGCTACACCTTC.

The V and J genes are TRBV5-1 and TRBJ2-3; 10 nucleotides align to TRBD2. Germline V gene sequence: CDR1 SGHRS, CDR2 YFSETQ. V shed 5 bases and J 4 bases; nucleotides not matched to a gene: 7. CDR3 size: 15 residues. The CDR3: CASRGLATAADTQYF. CDR3 coding DNA: TGCGCCAGCAGGGGACTAGCGACGGCCGCAGATACGCAGTATTTT.

This rearrangement joins TRBV2 to TRBJ1-1; D gene ambiguous. Trimming left V 7 bases short and J 10 bases short, with 13 bases between. CDR1 and CDR2 (germline): SNHLY, FYNNEI. This CDR3 region has 11 residues. CDR3 amino acids: CASKLGVRAFF. DNA of the CDR3: TGTGCCAGCAAACTTGGGGTACGAGCTTTCTTT. Filled out from reference TRBV2 and TRBJ1-1, the complete variable domain reads EPEVTQTPSHQVTQMGQEVILRCVPISNHLYFYWYRQILGQKVEFLVSFYNNEISEKSEIFDDQFSVERPDGSNFTLKIRSTKLEDSAMYFCASKLGVRAFFGQGTRLTVV.

V and J are TRBV9 and TRBJ2-1; 11 bases agree with TRBD2. The J segment lost 7 bases and the V segment lost 3 bases, leaving 6 bases of the junction unmatched. Per the germline V gene, CDR1 is SGDLS and CDR2 is YYNGEE. This CDR3 comprises 15 residues. The CDR3 DNA sequence: TGTGCCAGCAGCGCGGCGGGGACTAGCGGAAATGAGCAGTTCTTC. Translating gives CASSAAGTSGNEQFF.

This clone was observed a single time. The CDR3 DNA follows: TGTGCCAGCAGCTTGGCTGGTAGGATCAATGAGCAGTTCTTC. This encodes CASSLAGRINEQFF. The chain combines TRBV7-3 with TRBJ2-1; D not resolved. With 3 bases removed from V and 6 bases from J, the gap between germline ends came to 12 bases. Germline values: CDR1 SGHTA, CDR2 FQGTGA. The CDR3 covers 14 residues.

This clone was observed a single time. For the CDR3, the DNA is TGTGCCAGCTCACCACAGCTATCGACAGCGAACACTGAAGCTTTCTTT. This gives the protein CASSPQLSTANTEAFF. V usage is TRBV18 and J usage is TRBJ1-1, with D tentatively TRBD1 (5 bases). Germline loops: CDR1 KGHSH, CDR2 LQKENI. The ends were cut back, 1 base at V and 1 base at J, with 13 bases in the middle. The CDR3 extends over 16 amino acids. The whole variable domain, remainder taken from reference TRBV18 and TRBJ1-1, is NAGVMQNPRHLVRRRGQEARLRCSPMKGHSHVYWYRQLPEEGLKFMVYLQKENIIDESGMPKERFSAEFPKEGPSILRIQQVVRGDSAAYFCASSPQLSTANTEAFFGQGTRLTVV.

The chain joins TRBV7-7 to TRBJ1-5; D may be TRBD1 (5 bases). V was trimmed by 5 bases and J by 6 bases, leaving 11 bases between them. This CDR3 has 13 residues. CDR1 is SSHAT and CDR2 is FNYEAQ in the germline V gene (reference sequence). Here the CDR3 DNA reads TGTGCCAGCAGCACACAGGTGGGTCAGCCCCAGCATTTT. Its translation: CASSTQVGQPQHF.

The chain combines TRBV7-8 with TRBJ2-3; maybe TRBD2 (5 bases). The germline V gene encodes CDR1 SGHVS and CDR2 FQNEAQ. The CDR3 is made up of 14 amino acids. The V end was cut by 6 bases, the J end by 3 bases, with 13 bases between. The CDR3 DNA is TGTGCCAGCAGGTACCGGGGAGATACAGATACGCAGTATTTT. Residues: CASRYRGDTDTQYF.

V and J are TRBV7-2 and TRBJ1-5, with D tentatively TRBD1 (5 bases). Germline V gene lookup returns CDR1 SGHTA and CDR2 FQGNSA. This CDR3 comprises 15 residues. V was trimmed by 5 bases and J by 2 bases, leaving 13 bases between them. The DNA for the CDR3 is TGTGCCAGCAGCCAGATGGGGGTTGGCAATCAGCCCCAGCATTTT. Amino acids: CASSQMGVGNQPQHF.

CDR3 coding DNA: TGTGCCAGCACTGTAGGGTCGGTTCAGTTCTTC. This translates into CASTVGSVQFF. V is TRBV11-3 and J is TRBJ2-1; D gene uncertain. This CDR3 is 11 amino acids long. Trimming removed 7 bases at V and 13 bases at J, with 14 bases between. Germline loops: CDR1 SGHNT, CDR2 YENEEA.

The table lists this clone with a count of one. CDR3 amino acids: CASSPPDFGQREAFF. CDR3 coding DNA: TGTGCCAGCTCACCTCCCGACTTCGGTCAGAGGGAAGCTTTCTTT. The chain is built from TRBV18 and TRBJ1-1; no clear D gene. Germline CDR1 is KGHSH and CDR2 is LQKENI. V was shortened by 3 bases and J by 8 bases, with 19 bases between the two germline ends. The CDR3 totals 15 residues.

The genes are TRBV6-4 and TRBJ2-7; 7 positions match TRBD1. The CDR3 length is 16 residues. The germline gives CDR1 MRHNA, CDR2 SNTAGT. Trimming cost V 2 bases and J 2 bases; bases outside gene matches: 9. The CDR3 loop is CASSDRPGTATYEQYF. DNA for the CDR3: TGTGCCAGCAGTGACCGACCGGGGACAGCTACCTACGAGCAGTACTTC.

The chain combines TRBV21-1 with TRBJ1-2. TRBV21-1 is assigned pseudogene status. The CDR3 extends over 16 amino acids. CDR3: CASSRLPGPGHYGYTF. In DNA form, the CDR3 reads TGTGCCAGCAGCAGGTTACCGGGGCCAGGCCACTATGGCTACACCTTC.

The chain joins TRBV6-1 to TRBJ1-3, with D perhaps matching TRBD1 (6 bases). The ends were cut back, 4 bases at V and 0 bases at J, with 16 bases in the middle. Germline CDR1 is MNHNS and CDR2 is SASEGT. This CDR3 is 17 amino acids long. CDR3 residues: CASSAGLTGRSGNTIYF. The CDR3 nucleotides read TGTGCCAGCAGTGCTGGATTGACAGGCCGCTCTGGAAACACCATATATTTT.

The chain carries TRBV29-1 and TRBJ1-1, with D hard to call. The CDR3 length is 11 residues. Germline CDR1 SQVTM, CDR2 ANQGSEA. V was clipped by 4 bases and J by 5 bases, with 8 bases between them. The CDR3: CSVVGQTEAFF. The CDR3 region has the DNA TGCAGCGTTGTAGGGCAGACTGAAGCTTTCTTT.

This clone was counted once. V and J are TRBV4-3 and TRBJ2-7; D unclear. Germline V gene data show CDR1 as LGHNA and CDR2 as YSLEER. The CDR3 sequence is 13 residues long. V was cut by 0 bases and J by 4 bases, with 7 bases left in between. DNA of the CDR3: TGCGCCAGCAGCCAAGATTGGGCTTACGAGCAGTACTTC. Protein sequence: CASSQDWAYEQYF.